The 28 T cell receptor beta chains below were found in one sample sequenced in a study of blood T cell repertoires in COVID-19. Only in-frame clones appear in the TCRdb table, and some are missing; sequencing was by immunoSEQ multiplex PCR. Altogether roughly 120,000 clones are present, approximately 91% being singletons, with the ten largest covering 6.5% to 10%. The material sequenced was peripheral blood. The receptor set was obtained from a woman aged 70 to 79 who had recovered from COVID-19.

The count of this clone is one. V and J are TRBV24-1 and TRBJ1-6; TRBD1 aligns across 8 bases. V gave up 5 bases and J gave up 5 bases; unmatched junction bases: 4. CDR3 length: 15 residues. CDR1 and CDR2 from the germline V gene are KGHDR and SFDVKD. CDR3 amino acids: CATSAPDRDNSPLHF. For the CDR3, the DNA is TGTGCCACCAGTGCGCCGGACAGGGATAATTCACCCCTCCACTTT.

CDR3 sequence (DNA): TGTGCCAGCAGCTTTTCGGGGGGCGGGACAGATACGCAGTATTTT. Translation gives CASSFSGGGTDTQYF. The J gene is TRBJ2-3, the V gene TRBV7-2, with D tentatively TRBD2 (7 bases). Germline V gene sequence: CDR1 SGHTA, CDR2 FQGNSA. The length of the CDR3 is 15 residues. Trimming pared 3 bases from V and 3 bases from J, leaving 13 bases between.

The J gene is TRBJ2-1, the V gene TRBV18; 11 bases are a match to TRBD2. From germline, CDR1 is KGHSH and CDR2 LQKENI. Losses at the gene ends were 4 bases for V and 4 bases for J; bases not matched to a gene: 9. The CDR3 spans 17 residues. The CDR3 sequence is CASSRGTSGGLYNEQFF. The CDR3 DNA reads TGTGCCAGCTCACGGGGCACTAGCGGGGGTTTATACAATGAGCAGTTCTTC.

CDR3 nucleotides: TGTGCCAGCAGCGTAGGATACCAGGGAGGCCAAGAGACCCAGTACTTC. Translation gives CASSVGYQGGQETQYF. V gene TRBV9 combines with J gene TRBJ2-5, with a possible D match to TRBD2 (6 bases). CDR1 is SGDLS and CDR2 is YYNGEE in the germline V gene. The germline V and J ends were trimmed by 0 bases and 1 base, with 13 bases remaining between them. The CDR3 consists of 16 residues.

The rearrangement links TRBV7-2 to TRBJ2-3; 8 nucleotides align to TRBD2. The junction had 9 bases not matched to a gene; V was cut back by 4 bases and J by 0 bases. The germline gives CDR1 SGHTA, CDR2 FQGNSA. There are 17 residues in the CDR3. CDR3 region: CASSSPERGSSTDTQYF. CDR3 bases: TGTGCCAGCAGCTCACCCGAGCGGGGGAGTAGCACAGATACGCAGTATTTT.

This chain links TRBV24-1 with TRBJ2-7; D perhaps matches TRBD2 (6 bases). Germline-derived CDR1 and CDR2 are KGHDR and SFDVKD. With 5 bases removed from V and 1 base from J, the gap between germline ends came to 8 bases. This CDR3 contains 13 residues. CDR3 DNA sequence: TGTGCCACCAGTGGTGCGGGGTCCTACGAGCAGTACTTC. Its protein is CATSGAGSYEQYF.

The chain recombines TRBV6-1 with TRBJ1-2; perhaps TRBD1 as D (6 bases). The CDR3 is 14 amino acids. Looked up from germline, CDR1 is MNHNS and CDR2 is SASEGT. V gave up 2 bases and J gave up 2 bases, with 9 bases separating them. CDR3 region: CASSENQGNYGYTF. The CDR3 bases are TGTGCCAGCAGTGAAAATCAGGGGAACTATGGCTACACCTTC.

This clone showed up just once. This chain uses TRBV15 with TRBJ2-4, with D tentatively TRBD1 (6 bases). CDR3 length: 15 residues. From germline, CDR1 is LNHNV and CDR2 YYDKDF (reference sequence). The ends were cut back, 3 bases at V and 0 bases at J, with 9 bases in the middle. Written as DNA, the CDR3 is TGTGCCACCAGCAGGACAGGAGTAGCCAAAAACATTCAGTACTTC. This sequence encodes CATSRTGVAKNIQYF.

This chain joins TRBV11-2 and TRBJ2-7; D is unclear. Germline V gene lookup returns CDR1 SGHAT and CDR2 FQNNGV. The CDR3 consists of 14 residues. The V gene lost 4 bases and the J gene lost 4 bases, with 14 bases spanning the gap. The CDR3 spells CASSWMGDKYEQYF. CDR3 in DNA: TGTGCCAGCAGCTGGATGGGTGACAAATACGAGCAGTACTTC.

The gene calls are TRBV15 and TRBJ1-1, with D possibly TRBD1 on 6 matching bases. The germline CDR1 and CDR2 sequences are LNHNV and YYDKDF (reference sequence). The CDR3 is made up of 14 amino acids. V was clipped by 0 bases and J by 7 bases, with 12 bases between them. In DNA form, the CDR3 reads TGTGCCACCAGCAGAGATAGACAGGCTGGTGAAGCTTTCTTT. Its protein product is CATSRDRQAGEAFF. The entire variable domain, with the rest obtained from reference TRBV15 and TRBJ1-1, is as follows: DAMVIQNPRYQVTQFGKPVTLSCSQTLNHNVMYWYQQKSSQAPKLLFHYYDKDFNNEADTPDNFQSRRPNTSFCFLDIRSPGLGDTAMYLCATSRDRQAGEAFFGQGTRLTVV.

This CDR3 reads CASSPGGLKGSYEQYF. CDR3 bases: TGTGCCAGCTCACCAGGCGGACTCAAGGGCTCCTACGAGCAGTACTTC. The chain recombines TRBV18 with TRBJ2-7; D is possibly TRBD2 (5 bases). CDR1 is KGHSH and CDR2 is LQKENI in the germline V gene. V was shortened by 2 bases and J by 0 bases, with 14 bases between the two germline ends. The CDR3 is 16 residues long.

This chain uses TRBV5-1 with TRBJ1-2; D remains unclear. There are 14 residues in the CDR3. Germline V gene lookup returns CDR1 SGHRS and CDR2 YFSETQ. With 0 bases removed from V and 8 bases from J, the gap between germline ends came to 14 bases. Here the CDR3 DNA reads TGCGCCAGCAGCTTGGCCGTCGGGTCTCGGGGCTACACCTTC. It codes for CASSLAVGSRGYTF.

The genes are TRBV18 and TRBJ1-1; unclear D gene. CDR3 length equals 13 residues. Germline CDR1 is KGHSH and CDR2 is LQKENI. Trimming took off 5 bases at V and 5 bases at J, with 12 bases between the two ends. The CDR3: CASSENLRTEAFF. The CDR3 DNA reads as TGTGCCAGCTCAGAGAACTTGCGAACTGAAGCTTTCTTT. The complete variable domain, with remaining parts taken from reference TRBV18 and TRBJ1-1, reads NAGVMQNPRHLVRRRGQEARLRCSPMKGHSHVYWYRQLPEEGLKFMVYLQKENIIDESGMPKERFSAEFPKEGPSILRIQQVVRGDSAAYFCASSENLRTEAFFGQGTRLTVV.

The chain links TRBV19 to TRBJ1-1; maybe TRBD1 (6 bases). The CDR3 loop spans 13 amino acids. Germline assignment: CDR1 LNHDA and CDR2 SQIVND (reference sequence). Deletions cut 2 bases from V and 5 bases from J, with 9 bases between. CDR3 sequence reads: CASSINRETEAFF. The CDR3 DNA reads as TGTGCCAGTAGTATAAACAGGGAAACTGAAGCTTTCTTT.

CDR3 loop: CASSATGTHSPLHF. CDR3 sequence (DNA): TGCGCCAGCAGCGCGACAGGAACCCATTCACCCCTCCACTTT. The V and J genes are TRBV5-1 and TRBJ1-6, with D possibly matching TRBD1 (6 bases). The germline gives CDR1 SGHRS, CDR2 YFSETQ. Deletions cut 4 bases from V and 8 bases from J, with 13 bases between. This CDR3 has 14 residues.

This chain joins TRBV5-6 and TRBJ2-7; maybe TRBD2 (6 bases). The CDR3 is 13 amino acids. Trimming removed 0 bases from V and 7 bases from J, with 11 bases in between. The V gene's germline CDR1 is SGHDT and CDR2 YYEEEE. The chain's CDR3 is CASSLERDWEQYF. CDR3 nucleotide sequence: TGTGCCAGCAGCTTGGAAAGGGACTGGGAGCAGTACTTC.

The table lists this clone with a count of one. The chain carries TRBV5-6 and TRBJ1-2; possibly TRBD1 for D (5 bases). Trimming stripped 0 bases from V and 0 bases from J, with 9 bases between. The CDR3 extends over 15 amino acids. CDR1 is SGHDT, CDR2 YYEEEE, per germline. Here the CDR3 DNA reads TGTGCCAGCAGCTTGGAAGGGGTGGCTAACTATGGCTACACCTTC. It codes for CASSLEGVANYGYTF.

The chain joins TRBV5-1 to TRBJ2-5, with 7 bases aligning to TRBD1. The CDR3 runs 13 residues. Germline lookup yields CDR1 SGHRS and CDR2 YFSETQ. J lost 2 bases, V lost 4 bases, and 2 bases had no gene match. The CDR3 reads CASSRDSQETQYF. The DNA of the CDR3 is TGCGCCAGCAGCCGGGACAGTCAAGAGACCCAGTACTTC.

Comments on this clone: As the CDR3 is not closed by the conserved phenylalanine or tryptophan, this likely results from a read error. The limits of the CDR3 on the DNA are not certain, so only TCRdb's listed CDR3 is given. The CDR3 here is CASSPKNRDPAL. The gene calls are TRBV6-5 and TRBJ2-7; the table's D call TRBD1 went unverified against the DNA. CDR1 MNHEY and CDR2 SVGAGI come from the germline V gene. From its first to its last residue, the CDR3 has 12 amino acids.

As for this clone: This sample includes further DNA sequences coding for the same CDR3. The chain uses TRBV27 and TRBJ1-2; 8 nucleotides agree with TRBD1. Germline values: CDR1 MNHEY, CDR2 SMNVEV (reference sequence). CDR3 size: 13 residues. The V segment lost 6 bases and the J segment 4 bases; nucleotides outside the gene matches: 4. CDR3 loop: CASSPTGGYGYTF. In DNA, the CDR3 is TGTGCCAGCAGCCCTACAGGGGGCTATGGCTACACCTTC.

CDR3 amino acids: CASSWGTGDNTF. The CDR3 coding sequence is TGTGCCAGCAGTTGGGGGACAGGGGATAACACCTTC. The rearrangement links TRBV12-3 or TRBV12-4 to TRBJ1-2, with 10 bases matching TRBD1. This CDR3 spans 12 amino acids. Unmatched junction bases numbered 5, after V lost 4 bases and J lost 12 bases.

V usage is TRBV2 and J usage is TRBJ2-5; 12 positions agree with TRBD2. J was trimmed by 7 bases and V by 4 bases; bases with no gene match: 10. The germline gives CDR1 SNHLY, CDR2 FYNNEI. The CDR3 loop spans 16 amino acids. The CDR3 here is CASSGPSGRAIGTQYF. Here the CDR3 DNA reads TGTGCCAGCAGTGGACCTAGCGGGAGGGCCATAGGGACCCAGTACTTC.

The chain carries TRBV3-1 (or the pseudogene TRBV3-2) and TRBJ1-1, with 7 bases fitting TRBD1. Losses at the gene ends were 4 bases for V and 4 bases for J; bases not matched to a gene: 6. CDR1 LGHDT and CDR2 YNNKEL come from the germline V gene (reference sequence). This CDR3 spans 14 amino acids. CDR3 sequence (DNA): TGTGCCAGCAGCCGAAATTCAGGGGGCACTGAAGCTTTCTTT. This gives the protein CASSRNSGGTEAFF.

J is TRBJ2-7 and V is TRBV30; weak D call: TRBD1 (6 bases). Trimming took off 6 bases at V and 3 bases at J, with 9 bases between the two ends. This CDR3 is 11 amino acids long. Germline V gives CDR1 GTSNPN, CDR2 SVGIG (reference sequence). CDR3 sequence: CACSGVYEQYF. The CDR3 coding sequence is TGTGCCTGCTCAGGGGTCTACGAGCAGTACTTC.

J is TRBJ2-3 and V is TRBV7-8, with 10 bases that match TRBD2. Trimming took 4 bases from V and 14 from J; bases not matched to a gene: 6. This CDR3 is built from 12 residues. Germline V gene lookup returns CDR1 SGHVS and CDR2 FQNEAQ. The CDR3 sequence is CASSSVAGGLYF. The CDR3 DNA reads as TGTGCCAGCAGCTCCGTAGCGGGGGGTCTGTATTTT.

V gene TRBV7-9 combines with J gene TRBJ2-7; possibly TRBD1 for D (6 bases). The germline V and J ends were trimmed by 0 bases and 5 bases, with 17 bases remaining between them. The CDR3 has 16 amino acids. The V gene's germline CDR1 is SEHNR and CDR2 FQNEAQ (reference sequence). CDR3 bases: TGTGCCAGCAGCTTAGCGCTAACAGGGAGTCCTAACGAGCAGTACTTC. The encoded protein is CASSLALTGSPNEQYF.

V is TRBV4-3 and J is TRBJ2-1, with D perhaps TRBD2 (6 bases). Per germline, CDR1 LGHNA and CDR2 YSLEER. V shed 1 base and J shed 9 bases, with 19 bases lying between them. This CDR3 has 16 residues. The CDR3 bases are TGCGCCAGCAGCCAAGGGTCGAGGACTATCTTCGGTGAGCAGTTCTTC. Amino acids: CASSQGSRTIFGEQFF.

This clone was counted only a few times. CDR3 loop: CASSLKGGYGYTF. The CDR3 DNA reads TGTGCCAGCAGCTTAAAAGGGGGCTATGGCTACACCTTC. This chain connects TRBV7-2 to TRBJ1-2; D possibly corresponds to TRBD1 (6 bases). This CDR3 is 13 amino acids long. Germline V CDR1 and CDR2: SGHTA, FQGNSA. The V and J ends lost 2 bases and 4 bases respectively, with 8 bases between them.